The 10 T cell receptor beta chains reported below all come from one sample, sequenced in a study of patients and donors after allogeneic stem cell transplantation. TCRdb passed the RT-PCR reads through MiXCR, listing each CDR3 protein once. The table shows about a million distinct CDR3 sequences, with about a sixth occurring only once. Sequencing was carried out using blood, either unsorted or a sorted T cell fraction (not recorded which). These receptors originate from a human donor who was either an allogeneic HSCT recipient or a stem cell or donor lymphocyte infusion donor (not recorded which). It is not recorded whose cells these are; they may come from a transplant donor.

This clonotype was seen many times. The rearrangement uses TRBV4-1 and TRBJ2-3; D uncertain. V dropped 0 bases and J dropped 2 bases, with 0 bases sitting between them. Germline loops: CDR1 MGHRA, CDR2 YSYEKL. This CDR3 comprises 12 residues. The CDR3 sequence: CASSQDTDTQYF. The CDR3 region has the DNA TGCGCCAGCAGCCAAGACACAGATACGCAGTATTTT.

The chain uses TRBV6-2 or TRBV6-3 and TRBJ2-7; D assignment may be TRBD1 or TRBD2 (5 bases each). The CDR3 is 15 amino acids. V lost 7 bases, J lost 4 bases, and 20 bases lay in between. The germline V gene has CDR1 MNHEY and CDR2 SVGEGT. DNA of the CDR3: TGTGCCAGCACCATCCCGGGACGGGGATCGTACGAGCAGTACTTC. Amino acids: CASTIPGRGSYEQYF.

Many counts were recorded for this clonotype. This may be a read error, as it is one base from a much larger clone. The rearrangement uses TRBV5-6 and TRBJ1-1; D not resolved. V was pared by 0 bases and J by 1 base, with 7 bases between. Looked up from germline, CDR1 is SGHDT and CDR2 is YYEEEE. CDR3 size: 14 residues. DNA for the CDR3: TGTGCCAGCAGCTTGGGACACCCGAACACTGAAGCTTTCTTT. Protein sequence: CASSLGHPNTEAFF.

There are a few counts of this clonotype. The chain uses TRBV20-1 and TRBJ2-7, with TRBD2 matching 8 bases. CDR3 length: 18 residues. Losses at the gene ends were 1 base for V and 2 bases for J; bases not matched to a gene: 16. Germline assignment: CDR1 DFQATT and CDR2 SNEGSKA (reference sequence). Here the CDR3 reads CSARGGTIPREVPYEQYF. For the CDR3, the DNA is TGCAGTGCTAGAGGAGGGACCATCCCGCGGGAGGTTCCCTACGAGCAGTACTTC.

In its sample, this clonotype was seen a few times. The rearrangement uses TRBV6-1 and TRBJ1-5, with D possibly being TRBD1 (5 bases). V shed 1 base and J shed 5 bases, with 9 bases lying between them. This CDR3 has 14 amino acids. The germline V gene has CDR1 MNHNS and CDR2 SASEGT. The CDR3 reads CASSEVWGDQPQHF. CDR3 bases: TGTGCCAGCAGTGAAGTTTGGGGGGATCAGCCCCAGCATTTT.

About this clonotype: Since a much larger clone is just one base distant, this may be a read error. V gene TRBV12-3 or TRBV12-4 combines with J gene TRBJ2-1, with D unresolved. This CDR3 region has 12 residues. This CDR3 reads CASSGPYNERFF. The CDR3, as DNA: TGTGCCAGCAGTGGACCCTACAATGAGCGGTTCTTC.

The CDR3 bases are TGTGCCAGCTCTCGGAGGGGGATAAGTGAAGCTTTCTTT. Protein product: CASSRRGISEAFF. The rearrangement links TRBV18 to TRBJ1-1, with D tentatively TRBD1 (6 bases). V lost 6 bases and J 7 bases, leaving 15 bases between the germline ends. This CDR3 contains 13 residues. The V gene's germline CDR1 is KGHSH and CDR2 LQKENI.

The chain uses TRBV4-2 and TRBJ2-1; D may be TRBD1 or TRBD2 (7 bases each). CDR3 length equals 14 residues. With 1 base removed from V and 10 bases from J, the gap between germline ends came to 14 bases. Germline V gene sequence: CDR1 LGHNA, CDR2 YNFKEQ. DNA of the CDR3: TGTGCCAGCAGCCAAGGCCCAGGGGGGGGCGAGCAGTTCTTC. Translation: CASSQGPGGGEQFF.

V is TRBV6-1 and J is TRBJ2-5; 7 bases line up with TRBD1. Per germline, CDR1 MNHNS and CDR2 SASEGT. Unmatched junction bases numbered 11, after V lost 8 bases and J lost 5 bases. This CDR3 region has 14 residues. CDR3 sequence reads: CASSRGLRSETQYF. The CDR3 nucleotides are TGTGCCAGCTCGAGGGGGCTTCGGTCCGAGACCCAGTACTTC.

The chain is built from TRBV5-1 and TRBJ2-3; D is tentatively TRBD1 or TRBD2 (5 bases each). Germline CDR1 and CDR2: SGHRS and YFSETQ. Trimming cost V 3 bases and J 5 bases, with 13 bases left between them. The CDR3 is 14 amino acids. CDR3 sequence (DNA): TGCGCCAGCAGCTCCGAGGGACGGGGAGATACGCAGTATTTT. It specifies CASSSEGRGDTQYF.